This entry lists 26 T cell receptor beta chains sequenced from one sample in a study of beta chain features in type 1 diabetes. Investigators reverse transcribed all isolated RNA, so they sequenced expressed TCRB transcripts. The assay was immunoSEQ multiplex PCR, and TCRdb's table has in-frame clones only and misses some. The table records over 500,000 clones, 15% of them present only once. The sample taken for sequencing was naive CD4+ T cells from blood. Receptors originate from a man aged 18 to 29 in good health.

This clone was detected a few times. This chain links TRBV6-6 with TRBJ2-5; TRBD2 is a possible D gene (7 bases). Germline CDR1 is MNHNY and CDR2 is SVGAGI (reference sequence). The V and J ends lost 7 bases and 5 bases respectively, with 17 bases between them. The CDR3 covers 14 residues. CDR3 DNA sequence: TGTGCCAGCACCAAGGGGGGGGCCGGCGAGACCCAGTACTTC. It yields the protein CASTKGGAGETQYF.

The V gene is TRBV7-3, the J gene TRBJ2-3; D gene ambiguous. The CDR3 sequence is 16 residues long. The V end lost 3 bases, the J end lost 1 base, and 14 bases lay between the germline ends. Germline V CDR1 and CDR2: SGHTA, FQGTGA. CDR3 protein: CASSFQRLPGTDTQYF. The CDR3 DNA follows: TGTGCCAGCAGCTTTCAACGACTGCCGGGCACAGATACGCAGTATTTT.

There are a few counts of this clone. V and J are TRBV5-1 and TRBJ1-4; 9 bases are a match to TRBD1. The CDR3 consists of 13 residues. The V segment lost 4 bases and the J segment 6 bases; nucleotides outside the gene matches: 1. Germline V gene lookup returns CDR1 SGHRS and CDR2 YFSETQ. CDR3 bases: TGCGCCAGCAGCGGGACAGGGTATGAAAAACTGTTTTTT. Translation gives CASSGTGYEKLFF. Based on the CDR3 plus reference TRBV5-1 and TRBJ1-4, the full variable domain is KAGVTQTPRYLIKTRGQQVTLSCSPISGHRSVSWYQQTPGQGLQFLFEYFSETQRNKGNFPGRFSGRQFSNSRSEMNVSTLELGDSALYLCASSGTGYEKLFFGSGTQLSVL.

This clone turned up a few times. The DNA for the CDR3 is TGTGCCAGCAGTGGTTTTATCGATGAGCAGTTCTTC. Protein sequence: CASSGFIDEQFF. The rearrangement uses TRBV25-1 and TRBJ2-1, with D hard to call. Germline V gene sequence: CDR1 MGHDK, CDR2 SYGVNS. The CDR3 runs 12 residues. V was pared by 4 bases and J by 8 bases, with 9 bases between.

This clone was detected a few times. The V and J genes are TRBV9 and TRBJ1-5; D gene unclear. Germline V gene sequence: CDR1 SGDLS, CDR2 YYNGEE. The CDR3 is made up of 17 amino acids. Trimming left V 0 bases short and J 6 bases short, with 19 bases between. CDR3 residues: CASSVATRWFEGQPQHF. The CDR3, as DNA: TGTGCCAGCAGCGTAGCGACGCGGTGGTTTGAGGGTCAGCCCCAGCATTTT.

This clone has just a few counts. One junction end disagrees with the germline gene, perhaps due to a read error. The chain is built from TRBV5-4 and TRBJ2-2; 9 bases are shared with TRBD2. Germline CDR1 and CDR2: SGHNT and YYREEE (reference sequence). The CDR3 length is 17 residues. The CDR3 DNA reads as TGCGCCAGCAGCCAAGAACTGAGACTAGCGGTCACCGGGGAGCTGTTTTTT. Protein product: CASSQELRLAVTGELFF. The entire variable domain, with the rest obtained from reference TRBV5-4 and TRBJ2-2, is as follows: ETGVTQSPTHLIKTRGQQVTLRCSSQSGHNTVSWYQQALGQGPQFIFQYYREEENGRGNFPPRFSGLQFPNYSSELNVNALELDDSALYLCASSQELRLAVTGELFFGEGSRLTVL.

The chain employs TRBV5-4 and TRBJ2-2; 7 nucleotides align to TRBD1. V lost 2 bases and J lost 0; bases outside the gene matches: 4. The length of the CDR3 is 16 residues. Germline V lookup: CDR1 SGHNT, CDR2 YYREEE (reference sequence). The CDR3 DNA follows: TGTGCCAGCAGCTTACCGGGACAGTCGAACACCGGGGAGCTGTTTTTT. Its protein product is CASSLPGQSNTGELFF.

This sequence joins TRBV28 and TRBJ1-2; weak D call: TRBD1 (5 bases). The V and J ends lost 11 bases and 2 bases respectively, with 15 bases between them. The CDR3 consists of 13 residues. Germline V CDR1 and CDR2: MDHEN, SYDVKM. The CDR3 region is CAEARQLNYGYTF. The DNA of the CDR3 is TGTGCCGAGGCTAGACAGCTCAACTATGGCTACACCTTC.

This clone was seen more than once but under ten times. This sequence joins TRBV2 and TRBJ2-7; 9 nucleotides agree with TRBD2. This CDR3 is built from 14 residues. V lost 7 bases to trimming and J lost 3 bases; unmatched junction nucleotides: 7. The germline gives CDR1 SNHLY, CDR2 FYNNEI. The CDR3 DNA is TGTGCCAGCACCATGGGACTAGCAGTCTACGAGCAGTACTTC. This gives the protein CASTMGLAVYEQYF.

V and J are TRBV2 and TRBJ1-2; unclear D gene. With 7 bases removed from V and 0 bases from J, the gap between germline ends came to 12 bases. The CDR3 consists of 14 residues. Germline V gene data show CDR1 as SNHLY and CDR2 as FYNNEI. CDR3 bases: TGTGCCAGCAACCTGGAGGAACCTAACTATGGCTACACCTTC. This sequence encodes CASNLEEPNYGYTF.

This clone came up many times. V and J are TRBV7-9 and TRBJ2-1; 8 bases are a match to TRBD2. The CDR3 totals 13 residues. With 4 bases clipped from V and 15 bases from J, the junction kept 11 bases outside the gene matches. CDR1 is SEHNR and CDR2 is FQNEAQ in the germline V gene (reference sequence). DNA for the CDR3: TGTGCCAGCAGCTGGATAGCGGGGCTCACTCTGTTCTTC. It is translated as CASSWIAGLTLFF.

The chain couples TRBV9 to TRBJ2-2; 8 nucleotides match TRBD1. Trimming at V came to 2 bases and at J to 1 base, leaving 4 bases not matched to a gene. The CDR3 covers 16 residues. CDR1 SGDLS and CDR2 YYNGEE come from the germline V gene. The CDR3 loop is CASSVTGTGNTGELFF. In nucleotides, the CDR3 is TGTGCCAGCAGCGTTACCGGGACAGGGAACACCGGGGAGCTGTTTTTT. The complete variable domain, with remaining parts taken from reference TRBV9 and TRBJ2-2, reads DSGVTQTPKHLITATGQRVTLRCSPRSGDLSVYWYQQSLDQGLQFLIQYYNGEERAKGNILERFSAQQFPDLHSELNLSSLELGDSALYFCASSVTGTGNTGELFFGEGSRLTVL.

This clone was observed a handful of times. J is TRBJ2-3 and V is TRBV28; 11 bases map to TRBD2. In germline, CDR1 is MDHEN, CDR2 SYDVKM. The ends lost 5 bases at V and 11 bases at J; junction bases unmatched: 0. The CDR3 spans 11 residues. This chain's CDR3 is CASSLAGGQYF. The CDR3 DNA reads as TGTGCCAGCAGTCTAGCGGGGGGGCAGTATTTT.

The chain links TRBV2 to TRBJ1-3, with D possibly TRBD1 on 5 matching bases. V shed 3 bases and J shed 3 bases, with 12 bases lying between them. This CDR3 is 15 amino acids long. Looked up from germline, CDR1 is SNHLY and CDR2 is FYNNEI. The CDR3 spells CASSERQTVGNTIYF. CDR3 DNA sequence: TGTGCCAGCAGTGAGAGACAGACAGTTGGAAACACCATATATTTT.

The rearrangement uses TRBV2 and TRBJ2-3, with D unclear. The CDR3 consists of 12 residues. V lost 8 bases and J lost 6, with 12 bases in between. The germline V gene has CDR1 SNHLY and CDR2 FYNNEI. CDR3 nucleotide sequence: TGTGCCAGCGAAGTCACAGCTGATACGCAGTATTTT. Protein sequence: CASEVTADTQYF.

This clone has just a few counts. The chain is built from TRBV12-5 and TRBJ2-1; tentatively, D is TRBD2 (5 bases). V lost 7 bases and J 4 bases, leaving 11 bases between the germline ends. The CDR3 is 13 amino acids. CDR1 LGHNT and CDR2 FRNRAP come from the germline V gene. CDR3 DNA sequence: TGTGCTAGTGAGGGCGGGTGGTACAATGAGCAGTTCTTC. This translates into CASEGGWYNEQFF.

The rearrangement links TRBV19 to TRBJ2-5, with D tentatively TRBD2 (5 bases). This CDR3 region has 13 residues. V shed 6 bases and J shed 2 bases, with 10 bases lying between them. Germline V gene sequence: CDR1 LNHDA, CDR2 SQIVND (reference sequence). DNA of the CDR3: TGTGCCAGTAGGGCGGGCGGACAAGAGACCCAGTACTTC. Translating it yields CASRAGGQETQYF.

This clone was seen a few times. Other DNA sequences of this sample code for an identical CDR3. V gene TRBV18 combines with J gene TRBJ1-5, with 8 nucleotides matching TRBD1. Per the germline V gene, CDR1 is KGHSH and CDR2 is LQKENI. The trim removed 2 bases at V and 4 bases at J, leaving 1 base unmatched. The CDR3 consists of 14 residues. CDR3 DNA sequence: TGTGCCAGCTCACCAGGGACAGGTAATCAGCCCCAGCATTTT. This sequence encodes CASSPGTGNQPQHF.

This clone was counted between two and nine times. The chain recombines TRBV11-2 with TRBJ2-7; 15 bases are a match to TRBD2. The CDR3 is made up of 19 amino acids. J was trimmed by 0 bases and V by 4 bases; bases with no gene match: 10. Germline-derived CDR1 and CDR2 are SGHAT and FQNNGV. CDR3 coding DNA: TGTGCCAGCAGCTCTGGACTAGCGGGAGGGTACAGAAGCTCCTACGAGCAGTACTTC. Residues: CASSSGLAGGYRSSYEQYF.

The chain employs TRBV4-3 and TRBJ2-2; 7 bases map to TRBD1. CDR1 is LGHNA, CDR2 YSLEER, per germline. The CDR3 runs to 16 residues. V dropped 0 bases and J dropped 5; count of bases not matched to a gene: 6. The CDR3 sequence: CASSQELQGRTGELFF. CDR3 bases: TGCGCCAGCAGCCAAGAGCTACAGGGGAGAACCGGGGAGCTGTTTTTT.

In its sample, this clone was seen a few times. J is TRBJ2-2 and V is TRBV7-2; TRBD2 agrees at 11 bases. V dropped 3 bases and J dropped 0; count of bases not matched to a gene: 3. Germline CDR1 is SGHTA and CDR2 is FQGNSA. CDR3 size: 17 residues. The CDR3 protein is CASSLGTSGSNTGELFF. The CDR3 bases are TGTGCCAGCAGCTTGGGGACTAGCGGATCGAACACCGGGGAGCTGTTTTTT. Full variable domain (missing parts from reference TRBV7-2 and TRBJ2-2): GAGVSQSPSNKVTEKGKDVELRCDPISGHTALYWYRQSLGQGLEFLIYFQGNSAPDKSGLPSDRFSAERTGGSVSTLTIQRTQQEDSAVYLCASSLGTSGSNTGELFFGEGSRLTVL.

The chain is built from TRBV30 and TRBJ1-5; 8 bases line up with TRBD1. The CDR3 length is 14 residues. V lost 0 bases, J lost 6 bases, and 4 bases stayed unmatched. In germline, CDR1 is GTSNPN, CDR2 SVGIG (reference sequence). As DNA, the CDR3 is TGTGCCTGGAGTGTAGGACAGGGAAGTCAGCCCCAGCATTTT. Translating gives CAWSVGQGSQPQHF.

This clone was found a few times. The CDR3 protein is CASSSTSSNTGELFF. CDR3 nucleotides: TGTGCCAGCTCTTCGACTAGCTCCAACACCGGGGAGCTGTTTTTT. The gene calls are TRBV9 and TRBJ2-2; 7 bases map to TRBD2. From germline, CDR1 is SGDLS and CDR2 YYNGEE. The CDR3 length is 15 residues. The ends lost 7 bases at V and 2 bases at J; junction bases unmatched: 8.

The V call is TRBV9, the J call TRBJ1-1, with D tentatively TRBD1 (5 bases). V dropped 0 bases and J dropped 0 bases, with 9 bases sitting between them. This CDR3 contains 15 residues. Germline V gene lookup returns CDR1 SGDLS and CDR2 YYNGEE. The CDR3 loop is CASSVGDGLNTEAFF. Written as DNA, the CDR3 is TGTGCCAGCAGCGTAGGGGACGGACTGAACACTGAAGCTTTCTTT.

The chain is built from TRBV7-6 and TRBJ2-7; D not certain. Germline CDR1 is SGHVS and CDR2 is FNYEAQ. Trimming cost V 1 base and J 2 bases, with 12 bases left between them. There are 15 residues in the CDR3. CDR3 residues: CASSLGPGFTYEQYF. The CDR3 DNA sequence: TGTGCCAGCAGCTTAGGACCGGGCTTCACCTACGAGCAGTACTTC.

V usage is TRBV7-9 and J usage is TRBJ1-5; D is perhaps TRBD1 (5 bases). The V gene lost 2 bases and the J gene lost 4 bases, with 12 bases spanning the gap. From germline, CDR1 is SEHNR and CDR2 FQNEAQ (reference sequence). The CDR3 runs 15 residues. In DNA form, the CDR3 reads TGTGCCAGCAGCTTATACCGGGACGGGAATCAGCCCCAGCATTTT. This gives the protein CASSLYRDGNQPQHF.